Described below is a single TCR beta chain sequence and its context. Its specific antigen is unknown. Base qualities are not provided; no much larger clone lies one nucleotide away. Genomic DNA was extracted from sorted cells with the Quick-DNA Microprep Kit. Amplification of TCRbeta DNA was done with the immunoSEQ hsTCRbeta kit, following the protocol from the manufacturer. TCRbeta libraries were sequenced on an Illumina MiSeq instrument. The authors' analysis ran thus. After out-of-frame sequences were removed, some 2.1 million distinct TCRbeta sequences remained, averaging about 66,813 per individual. Each individual was scored using the number of about 180 previously reported CMV-associated TCRbeta sequences that the individual carried and the total number of productive distinct TCRbeta sequences. A beta-binomial model was reimplemented in Python, and scikit-learn random forests with default parameters were trained on data from the US cohort. Classifier performance on the Belgian cohort was summarized as median AUC with percentile confidence intervals calculated over 10,000 bootstrap iterations. As stored in TCRdb, this immuneACCESS dataset retains in-frame rearrangements with V and J assigned. A fraction of the clones does not appear; measured against another copy, unresolved V genes explain less than half of the discrepancy, and the remainder lacks a known reason. V and J calls and clone size are as listed in that table; D and trimming were resolved from the DNA. Counted in this sample were roughly 48,000 clones; over 70% of them appeared once. The top ten hold less than 2.5% of the sample.

This sample stems from a study of memory CD4+ T cells and cytomegalovirus serostatus (dated by TCRdb to between 2018 and 2021). About the study as a whole: A total of some 33 healthy Belgian adults, of whom 9 were CMV seropositive and roughly 25 were CMV seronegative, were included in the cohort. CD4+ memory TCRbeta repertoires of a Belgian cohort with known cytomegalovirus serostatus were sequenced in order to replicate a published TCR-based CMV serostatus classifier. Findings and caveats that apply to the study as a whole: Unlike the original study, which covered naive and memory CD4+ and CD8+ populations, the Belgian study sequenced only CD4+CD45RO+ memory cells. On the Belgian cohort, the classifier based on the original framework reached a median bootstrapped AUC of approximately 0.95, with a 95% CI of 0.76-1.00. For predicting CMV serostatus, the median bootstrapped AUC was approximately 0.96 using the original framework and 0.91 using a US-trained random forest. The results were interpreted as suggesting that the CMV-associated TCR signature is largely present in the CD4+ memory repertoire. Among the 150 or so previously reported CMV-associated TCRbeta sequences, some 62 showed up in the CD4+ memory repertoires, with each one found in between one and five individuals.

Single viable CD3+CD4+CD8-CD45RO+ cells were sorted as memory CD4+ T cells on a FACSAria II. To determine CMV serostatus, a Roche Elecsys assay was used that detects serum IgG against CMV pp150, pp28, p38 and p52. Following thawing, total CD4+ T cells were enriched through positive selection using CD4 magnetic microbeads. The samples came from a different study that was designed specifically to examine the CD4+ T cell memory repertoire. Following standard operating procedures, peripheral blood mononuclear cells were isolated and cryopreserved, while serum was kept at -80 degrees C. The staining relied on CD3-PerCP (BW264/56), CD4-APC (RPA-T4), CD45RO-PE (UCHT1) and CD8-Pacific Orange (3B5) antibodies, and Sytox blue was used to exclude non-viable cells. Sequencing was carried out using memory CD4+ T cells from blood. The receptor was derived from an adult in good health and CMV-seropositive.

The CDR3 amino acid sequence is: CASSVNRGLNTEAFF. The DNA reads as follows: TGTGCCAGCAGTGTCAACAGGGGATTGAACACTGAAGCTTTCTTT. Recombination linked TRBV2 to TRBJ1-1; 7 bases in the junction line up with TRBD1. Here V drops 4 bases and J drops 0 bases, and the junction holds 5 bases not matched to any gene. The cysteine opens and the phenylalanine closes a CDR3 of 15 amino acids. The retained sequence is limited to the CDR3, 45 bases, with the frame set at the first base. The germline V gene encodes CDR1 SNHLY and CDR2 FYNNEI.